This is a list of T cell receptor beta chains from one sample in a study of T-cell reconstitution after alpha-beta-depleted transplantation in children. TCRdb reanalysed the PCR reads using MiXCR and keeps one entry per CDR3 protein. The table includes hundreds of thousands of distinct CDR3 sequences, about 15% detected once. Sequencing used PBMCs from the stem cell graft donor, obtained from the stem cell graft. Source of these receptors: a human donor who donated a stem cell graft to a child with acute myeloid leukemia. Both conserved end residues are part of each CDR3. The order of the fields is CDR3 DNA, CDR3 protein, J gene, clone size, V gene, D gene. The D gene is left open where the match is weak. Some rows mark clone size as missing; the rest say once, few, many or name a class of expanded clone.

DNA: TGCGCCAGCAGCTTGGGAACGGGGAGGGGTTCACCCCTCCACTTT
CDR3: CASSLGTGRGSPLHF
J: TRBJ1-6
size: few
V: TRBV5-1
D: -

DNA: TGCGCCAGCAGCTTCGGGACAGGGGGAAGAGATACGCAGTATTTT
CDR3: CASSFGTGGRDTQYF
J: TRBJ2-3
size: -
V: TRBV5-1
D: TRBD1

DNA: TGCGCCAGCAGACCGACAGGGGCTAGCACAGATACGCAGTATTTT
CDR3: CASRPTGASTDTQYF
J: TRBJ2-3
size: -
V: TRBV5-1
D: TRBD1

DNA: TGTGCCAGCATCTACGGGACTAGCGGGGGGGAGACCCAGTACTTC
CDR3: CASIYGTSGGETQYF
J: TRBJ2-5
size: few
V: TRBV6-1
D: TRBD2

DNA: TGTGCCAGCAGCTTAGGAAGAGACGGGACCCAGTACTTC
CDR3: CASSLGRDGTQYF
J: TRBJ2-5
size: few
V: TRBV7-7
D: -

DNA: TGTGCCAGCAGCCCTAAACAGTATGGCTACACCTTC
CDR3: CASSPKQYGYTF
J: TRBJ1-2
size: many
V: TRBV5-5
D: -

DNA: TGCAGTGCTAGTAGAGAAGCTTTCTTT
CDR3: CSASREAFF
J: TRBJ1-1
size: many
V: TRBV20-1
D: -

DNA: TGTGCCAGCAGCCAAGATTGGGCCCCGAGGGCCACTGAAGCTTTCTTT
CDR3: CASSQDWAPRATEAFF
J: TRBJ1-1
size: once
V: TRBV3-1
D: -

DNA: TGCGCCAGCAGCTTGGCAGGGGGGAAACAGCCCCAGCATTTT
CDR3: CASSLAGGKQPQHF
J: TRBJ1-5
size: -
V: TRBV5-1
D: TRBD1

DNA: TGTGCCAGCAGCTTCCGATTAATGAACACTGACGCTTTCTTT
CDR3: CASSFRLMNTDAFF
J: TRBJ1-1
size: once
V: TRBV5-5
D: -